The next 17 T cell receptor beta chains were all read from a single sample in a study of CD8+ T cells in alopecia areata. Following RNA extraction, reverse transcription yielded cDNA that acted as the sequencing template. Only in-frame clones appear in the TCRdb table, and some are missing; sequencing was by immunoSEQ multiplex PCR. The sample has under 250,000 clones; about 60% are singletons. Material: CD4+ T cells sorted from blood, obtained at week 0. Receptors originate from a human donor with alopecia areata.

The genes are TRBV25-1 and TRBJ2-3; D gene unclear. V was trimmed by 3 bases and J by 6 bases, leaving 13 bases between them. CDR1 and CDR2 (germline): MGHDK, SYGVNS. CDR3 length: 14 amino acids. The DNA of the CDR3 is TGTGCCAGCAGTGAGTGGACGGCCTTGGATACGCAGTATTTT. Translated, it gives CASSEWTALDTQYF.

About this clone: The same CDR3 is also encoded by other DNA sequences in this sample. The CDR3 coding sequence is TGCAGCGTTGTCGGCAGGGTTTCCTACAATGAGCAGTTCTTC. Its protein is CSVVGRVSYNEQFF. The chain joins TRBV29-1 to TRBJ2-1; a possible D gene is TRBD1 (5 bases). This CDR3 contains 14 residues. The germline V gene encodes CDR1 SQVTM and CDR2 ANQGSEA. Trimming shortened V by 4 bases and J by 1 base, and 11 bases separated the two germline ends.

CDR3 region: CASSDWSIRAEAFF. The CDR3 region has the DNA TGTGCCAGCAGCGACTGGTCCATTAGGGCTGAAGCTTTCTTT. This sequence joins TRBV11-2 and TRBJ1-1; D is uncertain. CDR3 length: 14 residues. Trimming took off 5 bases at V and 6 bases at J, with 16 bases between the two ends. Germline lookup yields CDR1 SGHAT and CDR2 FQNNGV. Full variable domain (remainder filled in from reference TRBV11-2 and TRBJ1-1): EAGVAQSPRYKIIEKRQSVAFWCNPISGHATLYWYQQILGQGPKLLIQFQNNGVVDDSQLPKDRFSAERLKGVDSTLKIQPAKLEDSAVYLCASSDWSIRAEAFFGQGTRLTVV.

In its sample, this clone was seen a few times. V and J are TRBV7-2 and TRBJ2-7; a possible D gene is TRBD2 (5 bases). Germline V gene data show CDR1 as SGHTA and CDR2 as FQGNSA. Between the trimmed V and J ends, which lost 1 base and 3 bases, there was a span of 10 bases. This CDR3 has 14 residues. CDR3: CASSLGGLNYEQYF. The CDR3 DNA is TGTGCCAGCAGCTTAGGAGGGCTTAACTACGAGCAGTACTTC.

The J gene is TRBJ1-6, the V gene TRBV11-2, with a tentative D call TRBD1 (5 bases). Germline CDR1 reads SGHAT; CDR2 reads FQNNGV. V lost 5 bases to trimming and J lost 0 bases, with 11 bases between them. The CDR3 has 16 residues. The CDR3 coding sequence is TGTGCCAGCAGCCTACGACAGAGCTCCTATAATTCACCCCTCCACTTT. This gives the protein CASSLRQSSYNSPLHF.

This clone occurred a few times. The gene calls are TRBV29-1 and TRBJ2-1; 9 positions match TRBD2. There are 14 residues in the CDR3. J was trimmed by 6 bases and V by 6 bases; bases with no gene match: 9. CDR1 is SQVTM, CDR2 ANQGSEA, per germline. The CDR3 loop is CSVRGGRFGNEQFF. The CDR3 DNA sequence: TGCAGCGTGCGGGGGGGCCGGTTTGGCAATGAGCAGTTCTTC.

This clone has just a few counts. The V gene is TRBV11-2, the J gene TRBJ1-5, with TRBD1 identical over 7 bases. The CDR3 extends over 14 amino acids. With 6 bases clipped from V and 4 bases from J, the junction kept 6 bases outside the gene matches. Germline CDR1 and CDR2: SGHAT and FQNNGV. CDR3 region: CASSFGTENQPQHF. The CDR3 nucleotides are TGTGCCAGCAGTTTTGGGACAGAGAATCAGCCCCAGCATTTT.

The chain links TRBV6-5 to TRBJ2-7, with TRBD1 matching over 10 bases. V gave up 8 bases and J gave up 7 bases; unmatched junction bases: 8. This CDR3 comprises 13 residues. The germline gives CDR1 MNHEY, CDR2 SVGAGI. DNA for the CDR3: TGTGCCAGCCGTCGACAGGGGGCAAGGGAGCAGTACTTC. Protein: CASRRQGAREQYF.

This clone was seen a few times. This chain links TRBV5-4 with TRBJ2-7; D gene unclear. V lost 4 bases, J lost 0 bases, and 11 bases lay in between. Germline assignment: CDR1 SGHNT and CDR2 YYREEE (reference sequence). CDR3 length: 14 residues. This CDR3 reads CASSPTPSSYEQYF. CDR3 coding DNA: TGTGCCAGCAGCCCGACTCCAAGCTCCTACGAGCAGTACTTC.

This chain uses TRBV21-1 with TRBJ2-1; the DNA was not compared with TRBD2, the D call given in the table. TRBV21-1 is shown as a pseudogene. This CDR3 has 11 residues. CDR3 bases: TGTGCCAGCAGCAGAGGGCGGGACGGGTTCTTC. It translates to CASSRGRDGFF.

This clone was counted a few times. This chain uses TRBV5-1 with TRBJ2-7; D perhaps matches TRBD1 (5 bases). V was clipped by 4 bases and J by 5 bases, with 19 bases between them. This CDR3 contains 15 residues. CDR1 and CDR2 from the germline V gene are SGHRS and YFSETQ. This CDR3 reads CASSGTDGRGNEQYF. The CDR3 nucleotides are TGCGCCAGCAGCGGAACGGACGGTAGGGGCAACGAGCAGTACTTC.

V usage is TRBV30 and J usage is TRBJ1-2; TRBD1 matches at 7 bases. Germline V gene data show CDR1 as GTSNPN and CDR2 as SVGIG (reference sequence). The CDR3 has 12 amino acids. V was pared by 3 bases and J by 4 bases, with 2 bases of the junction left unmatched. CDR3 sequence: CAWRRDSYGYTF. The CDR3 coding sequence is TGTGCCTGGAGGAGGGACAGCTATGGCTACACCTTC.

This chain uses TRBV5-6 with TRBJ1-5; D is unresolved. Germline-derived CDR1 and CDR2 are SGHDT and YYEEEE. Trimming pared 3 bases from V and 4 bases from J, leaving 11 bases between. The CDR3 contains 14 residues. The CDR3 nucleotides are TGTGCCAGCAGCTCTCGGGCAGTTAATCAGCCCCAGCATTTT. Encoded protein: CASSSRAVNQPQHF.

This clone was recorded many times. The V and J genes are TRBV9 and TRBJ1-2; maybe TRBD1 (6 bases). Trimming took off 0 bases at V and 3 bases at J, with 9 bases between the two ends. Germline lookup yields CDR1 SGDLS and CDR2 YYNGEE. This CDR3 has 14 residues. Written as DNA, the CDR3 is TGTGCCAGCAGCGTAGGAAGGGGGGACTATGGCTACACCTTC. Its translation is CASSVGRGDYGYTF.

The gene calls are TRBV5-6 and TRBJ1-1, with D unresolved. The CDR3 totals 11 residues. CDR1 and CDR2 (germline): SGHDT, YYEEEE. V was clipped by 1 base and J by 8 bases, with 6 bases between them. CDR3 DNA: TGTGCCAGCAGCTTGTACCAGGAAGCTTTCTTT. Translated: CASSLYQEAFF.

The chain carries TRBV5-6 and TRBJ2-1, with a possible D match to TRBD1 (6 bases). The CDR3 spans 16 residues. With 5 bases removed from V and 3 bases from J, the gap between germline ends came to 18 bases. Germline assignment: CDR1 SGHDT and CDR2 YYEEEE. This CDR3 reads CASSSRGRDNYNEQFF. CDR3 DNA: TGTGCCAGCAGTTCCCGGGGCCGGGACAACTACAATGAGCAGTTCTTC.

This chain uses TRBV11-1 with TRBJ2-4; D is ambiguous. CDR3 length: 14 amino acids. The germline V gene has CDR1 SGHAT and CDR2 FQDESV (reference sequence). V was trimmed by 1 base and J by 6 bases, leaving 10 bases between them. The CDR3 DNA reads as TGTGCCAGCAGCTTAGGTCTCATGGGAAACATTCAGTACTTC. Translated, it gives CASSLGLMGNIQYF.